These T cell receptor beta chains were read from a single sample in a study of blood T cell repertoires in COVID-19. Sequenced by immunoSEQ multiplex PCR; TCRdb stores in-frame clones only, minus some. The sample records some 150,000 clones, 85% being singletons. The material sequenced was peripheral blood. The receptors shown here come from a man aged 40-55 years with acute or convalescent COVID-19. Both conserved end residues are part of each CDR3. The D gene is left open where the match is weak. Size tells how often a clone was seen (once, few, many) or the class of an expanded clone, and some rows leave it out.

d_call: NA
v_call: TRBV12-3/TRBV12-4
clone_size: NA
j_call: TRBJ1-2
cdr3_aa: CASSPTLAYGYTF
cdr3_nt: TGTGCCAGCAGTCCGACTCTTGCCTATGGCTACACCTTC

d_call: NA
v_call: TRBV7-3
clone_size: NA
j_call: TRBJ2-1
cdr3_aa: CASSPQRVIHLSEQFF
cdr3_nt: TGTGCCAGCAGCCCACAGAGAGTCATTCATTTAAGTGAGCAGTTCTTC

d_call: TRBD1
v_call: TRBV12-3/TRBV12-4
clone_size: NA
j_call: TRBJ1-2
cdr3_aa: CASRGGADGYTF
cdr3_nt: TGTGCCAGCCGAGGGGGCGCAGATGGCTACACCTTC

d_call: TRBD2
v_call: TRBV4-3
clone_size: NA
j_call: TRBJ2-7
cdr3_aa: CASSQAPGLAGNYEQYF
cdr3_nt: TGCGCCAGCAGCCAAGCACCGGGACTAGCGGGGAACTACGAGCAGTACTTC

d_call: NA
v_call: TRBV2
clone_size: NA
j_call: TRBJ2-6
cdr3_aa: CASSADSSGANVLTF
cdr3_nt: TGTGCCAGCAGTGCTGACAGCTCTGGGGCCAACGTCCTGACTTTC

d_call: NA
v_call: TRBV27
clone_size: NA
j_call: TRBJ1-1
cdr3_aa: CASSFLAGAEAFF
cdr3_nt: TGTGCCAGCAGTTTCCTGGCGGGTGCTGAAGCTTTCTTT

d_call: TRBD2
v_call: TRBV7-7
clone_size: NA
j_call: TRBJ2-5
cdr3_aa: CASSRTSGVLETQYF
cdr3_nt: TGTGCCAGCAGCCGGACTAGCGGGGTGTTAGAGACCCAGTACTTC

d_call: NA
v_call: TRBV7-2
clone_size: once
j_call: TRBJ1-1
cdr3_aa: CASSLGARMNTEAFF
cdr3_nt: TGTGCCAGCAGCTTAGGGGCCCGAATGAACACTGAAGCTTTCTTT

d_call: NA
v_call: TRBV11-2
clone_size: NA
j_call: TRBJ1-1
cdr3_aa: CASSLSGYTEAFF
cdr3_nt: TGTGCCAGCAGCTTGTCGGGGTACACTGAAGCTTTCTTT

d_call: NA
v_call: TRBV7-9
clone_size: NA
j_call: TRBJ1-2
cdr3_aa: CASSLSAAGSYGYTF
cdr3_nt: TGTGCCAGCAGCTTATCGGCGGCCGGATCCTATGGCTACACCTTC

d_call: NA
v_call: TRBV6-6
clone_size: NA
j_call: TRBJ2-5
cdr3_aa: CASVGETQYF
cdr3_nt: TGTGCCAGCGTCGGGGAGACCCAGTACTTC

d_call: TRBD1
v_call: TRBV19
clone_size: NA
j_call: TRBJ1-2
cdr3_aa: CASSPPGQGGYGYTF
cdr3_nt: TGTGCCAGTAGTCCCCCGGGACAGGGAGGCTATGGCTACACCTTC

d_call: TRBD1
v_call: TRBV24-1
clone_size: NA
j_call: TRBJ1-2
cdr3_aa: CATSDSGTGGGYTF
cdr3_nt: TGTGCCACCAGTGACTCCGGGACAGGGGGAGGCTACACCTTC